The sample holds a few counts of the clone carrying this T cell receptor (beta chain). Its antigen is not known. This entry belongs to a study of CD8 T cells in ankylosing spondylitis. Using its own MiXCR run on the 5' RACE reads, TCRdb lists one record per CDR3 protein. The sample comprises tens of thousands of distinct CDR3 sequences, about 30% of which are singletons, and 45% rests with the top ten. General study points: Researchers report that disease-linked clones proved CD8+ and relatively rare in peripheral blood.

Germline CDR1 and CDR2: SGHTA and FQGNSA. The CDR3 runs to 14 residues. V was clipped by 8 bases and J by 5 bases, with 16 bases between them. This sequence joins TRBV7-2 and TRBJ2-1; D is possibly TRBD1 or TRBD2 (5 bases each). Sample: synovial fluid, either unsorted or a sorted T cell fraction (not recorded which). This receptor was taken from a male donor with ankylosing spondylitis. Written as DNA, the CDR3 is TGTGCCAGCGCCCCGGGGCTAGGCCACAATGAGCAGTTCTTC. Its translation is CASAPGLGHNEQFF.